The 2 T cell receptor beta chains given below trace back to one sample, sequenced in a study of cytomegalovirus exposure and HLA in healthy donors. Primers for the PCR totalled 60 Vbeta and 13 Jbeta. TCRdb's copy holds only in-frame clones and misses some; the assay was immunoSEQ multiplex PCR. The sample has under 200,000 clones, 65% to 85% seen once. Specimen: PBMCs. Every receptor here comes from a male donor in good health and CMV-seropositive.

The CDR3 region has the DNA TGTGCCAGCAGCGTTTCCGGGACCTACGAGCAGTACTTC. Its protein product is CASSVSGTYEQYF. V gene TRBV5-6 combines with J gene TRBJ2-7, with D possibly being TRBD2 (5 bases). Per the germline V gene, CDR1 is SGHDT and CDR2 is YYEEEE. The CDR3 covers 13 residues. Trimming pared 4 bases from V and 2 bases from J, leaving 10 bases between.

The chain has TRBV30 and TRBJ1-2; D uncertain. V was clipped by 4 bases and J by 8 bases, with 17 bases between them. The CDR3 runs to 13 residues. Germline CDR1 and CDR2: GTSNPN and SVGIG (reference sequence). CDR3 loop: CAWTVRESGGYTF. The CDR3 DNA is TGTGCCTGGACGGTCCGAGAGTCCGGGGGCTACACCTTC.